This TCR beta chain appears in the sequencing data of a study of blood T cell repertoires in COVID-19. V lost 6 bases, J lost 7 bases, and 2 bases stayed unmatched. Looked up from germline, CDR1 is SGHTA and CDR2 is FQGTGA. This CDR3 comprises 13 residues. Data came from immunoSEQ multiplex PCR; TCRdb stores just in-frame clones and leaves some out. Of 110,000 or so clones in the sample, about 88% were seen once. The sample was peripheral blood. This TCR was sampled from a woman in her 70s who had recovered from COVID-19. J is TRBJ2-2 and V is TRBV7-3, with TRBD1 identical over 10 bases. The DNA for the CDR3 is TGTGCCAGCAGTGGACAGGGGGTCGGGGAGCTGTTTTTT. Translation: CASSGQGVGELFF. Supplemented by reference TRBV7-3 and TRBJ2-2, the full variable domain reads GAGVSQTPSNKVTEKGKYVELRCDPISGHTALYWYRQSLGQGPEFLIYFQGTGAADDSGLPNDRFFAVRPEGSVSTLKIQRTERGDSAVYLCASSGQGVGELFFGEGSRLTVL.